This TCR beta chain is from a study of CXCR3-negative and CXCR3-positive naive CD8 T cells. Libraries were UMI-labeled 5' RACE TRB cDNA. TCRdb processed the 5' RACE reads again and assigns one entry to each CDR3 protein, with no DNA. The sample includes some 150,000 distinct CDR3 sequences. Germline loops: CDR1 SNHLY, CDR2 FYNNEI. The CDR3 length is 15 residues. Points on this clonotype: Its specificity is not known.

Study-wide results and caveats: Memory CD8+ cells had much lower diversity, and both naive subsets had comparably high diversity. The study found more hydrophobic TRB CDR3s in CXCR3-positive naive cells than in CXCR3-negative naive cells.

Sorts performed in triplicate captured hundreds of thousands of cells each from every CD8+ T cell subset. The chain links TRBV2 to TRBJ2-1. The sequencing sample was made of naive CXCR3+ CD8+ T cells from blood. Subset here: CD45RO-CCR7+CD27+CD95- naive CD8+ T cells expressing CXCR3 (TNR3+). This TCR came from a human donor in good health. Some clones in this sample may be carry-over from other donors' samples. The CDR3 reads CASSERPAAYNEQFF.